The clone carrying this T cell receptor (beta chain) was picked up a small number of times. This entry comes from a study of blood T cell repertoires in COVID-19. Authors' processing steps: Amplified reference gene primers provided the basis for estimating nucleated cell counts. Sequencing was performed with immunoSEQ multiplex PCR; in TCRdb, only in-frame clones are kept and a portion is missing. V, J and clone size derive from that table, while D and trimming were established from the DNA sequence. The table lists around 160,000 clones, approximately 92% of them singletons. Germline CDR1 is LGHDT and CDR2 is YNNKEL (reference sequence). V shed 1 base and J shed 11 bases, with 11 bases lying between them. There are 12 residues in the CDR3.

J is TRBJ1-1 and V is TRBV3-1 (or the pseudogene TRBV3-2); D remains unclear. Source material: peripheral blood. The clonotype was recovered from a man aged 18 to 29 with COVID-19, enrolled during active disease. The CDR3 here is CASSQGPTMAFF. CDR3 nucleotides: TGTGCCAGCAGCCAAGGGCCCACAATGGCTTTCTTT.